The rows below give T cell receptor beta chains drawn from one sample of a study of blood T cell repertoires in COVID-19. The data were produced by immunoSEQ multiplex PCR, yet TCRdb's version contains in-frame clones alone and is incomplete. The data hold around 170,000 clones, with around three quarters observed a single time. What was sequenced was peripheral blood. Receptors originate from a man in his sixties or seventies with active or convalescent COVID-19. Each CDR3 is given with its conserved first and last residue. D genes are given only for firm matches. Rows may omit the clone size; those that give it use once, few, many or a size class.

v_gene	d_gene	j_gene	abundance	CDR3aa	CDR3nt
TRBV27	TRBD1	TRBJ2-7	once	CASSPRGTGTYEQYF	TGTGCCAGCAGCCCCAGGGGGACAGGCACCTACGAGCAGTACTTC
TRBV11-3	TRBD1	TRBJ2-7	-	CASSLSQGGQGEQYF	TGTGCCAGCAGCTTATCTCAGGGGGGACAGGGCGAGCAGTACTTC
TRBV9	-	TRBJ1-6	once	CASSVAPTQNNSPLHF	TGTGCCAGCAGCGTAGCTCCGACACAAAATAATTCACCCCTCCACTTT
TRBV5-1	-	TRBJ2-5	-	CASSDPTLGSVETQYF	TGCGCCAGCAGCGACCCAACACTAGGCTCGGTGGAGACCCAGTACTTC
TRBV5-4	TRBD2	TRBJ2-1	few	CASSQGLAGYNEQFF	TGTGCCAGCAGCCAGGGACTAGCGGGGTACAATGAGCAGTTCTTC
TRBV7-2	-	TRBJ2-3	-	CASSLSGQVADTQYF	TGTGCCAGCAGCTTAAGTGGGCAGGTGGCAGATACGCAGTATTTT
TRBV6-5	-	TRBJ1-6	-	CASRLGDSPLHF	TGTGCCAGCAGGCTCGGGGATTCACCCCTCCACTTT
TRBV4-3	-	TRBJ2-6	-	CASSQESGAGANVLTF	TGCGCCAGCAGCCAAGAATCAGGGGCTGGGGCCAACGTCCTGACTTTC
TRBV12-3/TRBV12-4	TRBD1	TRBJ2-1	many	CASTTGQGHEQFF	TGTGCCAGCACCACGGGACAGGGCCATGAGCAGTTCTTC
TRBV7-9	-	TRBJ1-2	-	CASSPVEAGYTF	TGTGCCAGCAGCCCCGTCGAGGCTGGCTACACCTTC
TRBV7-2	-	TRBJ1-2	-	CASSLETGILYGYTF	TGTGCCAGCAGCTTAGAAACAGGGATCCTCTATGGCTACACCTTC
TRBV5-1	TRBD1	TRBJ2-6	-	CASTRGPGANVLTF	TGCGCCAGCACCAGGGGGCCTGGGGCCAACGTCCTGACTTTC
TRBV4-2	-	TRBJ2-1	-	CASSQGQGGDEQFF	TGTGCCAGCAGCCAAGGGCAGGGGGGCGATGAGCAGTTCTTC
TRBV7-9	TRBD1	TRBJ1-1	-	CASSWDRAATEAFF	TGTGCCAGCAGTTGGGACAGGGCAGCCACTGAAGCTTTCTTT
TRBV18	TRBD2	TRBJ2-1	-	CASSETSGGYNEQFF	TGTGCCAGCTCAGAAACTAGCGGAGGGTACAATGAGCAGTTCTTC
TRBV7-9	-	TRBJ1-6	few	CASSSATGSSYNSPLHF	TGTGCCAGCAGCTCTGCTACAGGGAGCTCCTATAATTCACCCCTCCACTTT
TRBV25-1	-	TRBJ1-4	-	CARPPGGRDEKLFF	TGTGCCAGGCCCCCCGGGGGTCGGGATGAAAAACTGTTTTTT
TRBV11-2	-	TRBJ2-5	-	CASSAALTQYF	TGTGCCAGCAGCGCCGCGTTGACCCAGTACTTC
TRBV5-6	-	TRBJ1-3	-	CASSEVPKQGGNTIYF	TGTGCCAGCAGTGAGGTACCAAAACAGGGAGGAAACACCATATATTTT
TRBV5-4	TRBD1	TRBJ1-2	-	CASNFETGDSRYTF	TGTGCCAGCAACTTCGAGACAGGGGATTCCAGGTACACCTTC
TRBV5-4	TRBD2	TRBJ2-7	-	CASSSGSGSWDEQYF	TGTGCCAGCAGTTCGGGAAGCGGGAGCTGGGACGAGCAGTACTTC
TRBV27	-	TRBJ2-7	-	CASSLISYPGAYEQYF	TGTGCCAGCAGTCTTATATCCTACCCAGGGGCCTACGAGCAGTACTTC
TRBV24-1	TRBD1	TRBJ2-1	-	CATSDLSSGGEQFF	TGTGCCACCAGTGATTTGTCGTCAGGGGGTGAGCAGTTCTTC
TRBV5-4	-	TRBJ2-1	-	CASRTDTYNEQFF	TGTGCCAGCAGGACGGACACCTACAATGAGCAGTTCTTC
TRBV21-1	-	TRBJ2-7	-	CASSHQKKVSQGFFYEQYF	TGTGCCAGCTCTCACCAAAAAAAGGTATCACAGGGCTTCTTCTACGAGCAGTACTTC
TRBV29-1	-	TRBJ2-7	-	CSVDNGYYEQYF	TGCAGCGTTGATAACGGTTACTACGAGCAGTACTTC
TRBV11-2	TRBD1	TRBJ1-2	-	CASSLNPETGNGYTF	TGTGCCAGCAGCCTAAATCCCGAGACAGGGAATGGCTACACCTTC
TRBV19	TRBD2	TRBJ2-2	-	CATNWGGTGELFF	TGTGCCACCAATTGGGGGGGAACCGGGGAGCTGTTTTTT
TRBV27	-	TRBJ1-2	-	CASSRGGGYGYTF	TGTGCCAGCAGTAGGGGGGGCGGCTATGGCTACACCTTC
TRBV7-8	-	TRBJ1-3	-	CASSWGGRVGNTIYF	TGTGCCAGCAGCTGGGGGGGCAGGGTTGGAAACACCATATATTTT
TRBV5-4	-	TRBJ2-5	-	CASSPRGETQYF	TGTGCCAGCAGCCCTCGCGGAGAGACCCAGTACTTC
TRBV30	-	TRBJ1-3	-	CAWQQSSGNTIYF	TGTGCCTGGCAACAGAGCTCTGGAAACACCATATATTTT
TRBV7-2	TRBD1	TRBJ1-1	few	CASSLDPRDSAGAFF	TGTGCCAGCAGCTTAGACCCGCGGGACAGCGCGGGAGCTTTCTTT
TRBV12-3/TRBV12-4	-	TRBJ1-1	-	CASSRQVHTEAFF	TGTGCCAGCAGCCGACAGGTCCACACTGAAGCTTTCTTT
TRBV5-1	-	TRBJ1-1	-	CASSAPRGTEAFF	TGCGCCAGCAGCGCCCCACGGGGCACTGAAGCTTTCTTT
TRBV4-1	-	TRBJ2-7	-	CASSQDKGERAHGQYF	TGCGCCAGCAGCCAAGATAAGGGGGAAAGGGCCCACGGGCAGTACTTC
TRBV2	-	TRBJ1-2	-	CASSSIYGYTF	TGTGCCAGCAGTTCCATTTATGGCTACACCTTC
TRBV7-8	-	TRBJ2-5	-	CASSLLSGQETQYF	TGTGCCAGCAGCTTACTGTCGGGCCAAGAGACCCAGTACTTC
TRBV2	TRBD1	TRBJ1-2	few	CASSGDSGGYTF	TGTGCCAGCAGTGGGGACAGCGGAGGCTACACCTTC
TRBV6-5	TRBD1	TRBJ1-2	-	CASSNPQGGNYGYTF	TGTGCCAGCAGTAACCCACAGGGGGGAAACTATGGCTACACCTTC
TRBV19	-	TRBJ1-1	-	CASIYQGYRTEAFF	TGTGCCAGTATCTATCAGGGGTATCGTACTGAAGCTTTCTTT
TRBV5-1	-	TRBJ1-2	-	CASSSTGIEGYTF	TGCGCCAGCAGCTCTACAGGAATCGAAGGCTACACCTTC
TRBV19	TRBD1	TRBJ1-6	-	CASSPPDRGNSPLHF	TGTGCCAGTAGTCCTCCGGACAGGGGTAATTCACCCCTCCACTTT
TRBV29-1	-	TRBJ2-1	-	CSVRGPYNEQFF	TGCAGCGTCAGGGGTCCCTACAATGAGCAGTTCTTC
TRBV6-5	TRBD1	TRBJ1-5	-	CASREFRGAEEPQHF	TGTGCCAGCAGGGAGTTCAGGGGGGCGGAAGAGCCCCAGCATTTT
TRBV7-9	-	TRBJ1-1	once	CASRRRGQGTEAFF	TGTGCCAGCAGACGTAGAGGCCAGGGCACTGAAGCTTTCTTT
TRBV27	TRBD1	TRBJ1-2	-	CASSSGQGNYGYTF	TGTGCCAGCTCTTCGGGACAGGGCAACTATGGCTACACCTTC
TRBV19	TRBD1	TRBJ2-3	-	CASSMTGSTDTQYF	TGTGCCAGTAGTATGACAGGGAGCACAGATACGCAGTATTTT
TRBV5-6	-	TRBJ2-7	-	CASSPVGSYEQYF	TGTGCCAGCAGTCCCGTCGGGAGTTACGAGCAGTACTTC
TRBV12-3/TRBV12-4	-	TRBJ2-2	-	CASSVTSGGELFF	TGTGCCAGCAGTGTCACTTCGGGCGGGGAGCTGTTTTTT
TRBV5-4	-	TRBJ1-6	-	CASSPGGVPGSPLHF	TGTGCCAGCAGCCCGGGGGGAGTACCGGGGTCACCCCTCCACTTT
TRBV7-9	-	TRBJ2-5	-	CASGQGSQETQYF	TGTGCCAGCGGGCAGGGGTCCCAAGAGACCCAGTACTTC
TRBV6-5	-	TRBJ2-5	-	CASSLQGQETQYF	TGTGCCAGCAGCCTACAGGGACAAGAGACCCAGTACTTC
TRBV27	-	TRBJ1-4	-	CASSLYPNEKLFF	TGTGCCAGCAGTTTGTATCCTAATGAAAAACTGTTTTTT
TRBV6-2/TRBV6-3	-	TRBJ1-2	-	CASSPPAGNGYTF	TGTGCCAGCAGTCCCCCAGCGGGGAATGGCTACACCTTC